This passage covers 19 T cell receptor beta chains from one sample sequenced in a study of blood T cell repertoires in COVID-19. The method was immunoSEQ multiplex PCR; TCRdb's version includes in-frame clones alone and lacks a portion of them. The profile covers around 340,000 clones, with over 85% appearing a single time and 3% to 4.5% taken by the ten largest. The specimen was peripheral blood. These receptors originate from a woman aged 55-70 years with COVID-19, enrolled during active disease.

The V gene is TRBV9, the J gene TRBJ1-5, with D tentatively TRBD1 (5 bases). The CDR3 is 14 amino acids. The ends were cut back, 4 bases at V and 0 bases at J, with 8 bases in the middle. From germline, CDR1 is SGDLS and CDR2 YYNGEE. CDR3 sequence: CASSPRDSNQPQHF. The CDR3 coding sequence is TGTGCCAGCAGCCCCAGGGATAGCAATCAGCCCCAGCATTTT.

The chain links TRBV12-3 or TRBV12-4 to TRBJ1-2; maybe TRBD1 (5 bases). This CDR3 spans 13 amino acids. Trimming cost V 6 bases and J 8 bases, with 16 bases left between them. The CDR3 loop reads CASSLGLTLGYTF. The CDR3 nucleotides are TGTGCCAGCAGCCTGGGACTCACCCTGGGCTACACCTTC.

The chain links TRBV6-5 to TRBJ1-1; 8 bases are a match to TRBD1. The trim removed 5 bases at V and 4 bases at J, leaving 6 bases unmatched. CDR3 size: 14 residues. The V gene's germline CDR1 is MNHEY and CDR2 SVGAGI. CDR3 loop: CASSRDRSLTEAFF. DNA of the CDR3: TGTGCCAGCAGTCGGGACAGGTCGCTCACTGAAGCTTTCTTT.

The gene calls are TRBV10-3 and TRBJ2-3; D remains ambiguous. V lost 8 bases and J 0 bases, leaving 12 bases between the germline ends. The CDR3 loop spans 14 amino acids. The germline gives CDR1 ENHRY, CDR2 SYGVKD. CDR3 loop: CAIGQLTSTDTQYF. For the CDR3, the DNA is TGTGCCATCGGTCAGCTGACTAGCACAGATACGCAGTATTTT.

This chain links TRBV7-3 with TRBJ2-6; TRBD2 aligns across 7 bases. The CDR3 covers 18 residues. J gave up 1 base and V 5 bases, and 11 bases lay outside the gene matches. In germline, CDR1 is SGHTA, CDR2 FQGTGA. The CDR3 coding sequence is TGTGCCAGCAGCCCGAAACTTCCCGGGGGGTCTGGGGCCAACGTCCTGACTTTC. Its protein product is CASSPKLPGGSGANVLTF.

CDR3 coding DNA: TGTGCCAGCTACCAAGGACAGGGGTATGGCTACACCTTC. It codes for CASYQGQGYGYTF. This sequence joins TRBV4-2 and TRBJ1-2, with 9 bases fitting TRBD1. The CDR3 has 13 residues. Per germline, CDR1 LGHNA and CDR2 YNFKEQ. J lost 5 bases, V lost 8 bases, and 6 bases had no gene match.

The genes are TRBV5-8 and TRBJ1-2; D is undetermined. In germline, CDR1 is SGHTS, CDR2 YDEGEE. Trimming shortened V by 4 bases and J by 0 bases, and 7 bases separated the two germline ends. The CDR3 sequence is 13 residues long. The CDR3 DNA sequence: TGTGCCAGCAGCCGAACACCTAACTATGGCTACACCTTC. Translation: CASSRTPNYGYTF. The variable domain in full, with the rest retrieved from reference TRBV5-8 and TRBJ1-2, is EAGVTQSPTHLIKTRGQQATLRCSPISGHTSVYWYQQALGLGLQFLLWYDEGEERNRGNFPPRFSGRQFPNYSSELNVNALELEDSALYLCASSRTPNYGYTFGSGTRLTVV.

V and J are TRBV5-1 and TRBJ2-5; 13 positions match TRBD2. The CDR3 is made up of 16 amino acids. Germline V lookup: CDR1 SGHRS, CDR2 YFSETQ. The V segment lost 4 bases and the J segment 4 bases; nucleotides outside the gene matches: 7. CDR3 DNA sequence: TGCGCCAGCAGCCTCCAACGGACTAGCGGGGGAGAGACCCAGTACTTC. Protein: CASSLQRTSGGETQYF.

V and J are TRBV7-6 and TRBJ2-1, with 9 nucleotides matching TRBD1. After removal of 4 bases from V and 10 bases from J, the junction contained 11 bases not matched to a gene. From germline, CDR1 is SGHVS and CDR2 FNYEAQ. This CDR3 has 15 amino acids. CDR3 sequence reads: CASSSRQGEGVEQFF. CDR3 coding DNA: TGTGCCAGCAGCTCACGACAGGGGGAAGGGGTAGAGCAGTTCTTC.

This clone was seen more than once but under ten times. V gene TRBV10-2 combines with J gene TRBJ2-2, with D maybe TRBD1 (5 bases). The germline V gene has CDR1 WSHSY and CDR2 SAAADI. The CDR3 length is 14 residues. V lost 3 bases and J 1 base, leaving 6 bases between the germline ends. CDR3 coding DNA: TGCGCCAGCAGTGATGACAGGAACACCGGGGAGCTGTTTTTT. This codes for CASSDDRNTGELFF.

The V call is TRBV5-4, the J call TRBJ2-7; 7 bases fit TRBD2. The germline CDR1 and CDR2 sequences are SGHNT and YYREEE (reference sequence). With 8 bases clipped from V and 0 bases from J, the junction kept 8 bases outside the gene matches. The CDR3 runs 14 residues. In DNA form, the CDR3 reads TGTGCCAGTAAAACTAGCGTTAGCTCCTACGAGCAGTACTTC. It codes for CASKTSVSSYEQYF.

The chain has TRBV3-1 (or the pseudogene TRBV3-2) and TRBJ2-5; 9 nucleotides match TRBD2. The germline CDR1 and CDR2 sequences are LGHDT and YNNKEL (reference sequence). CDR3 size: 14 residues. The trim removed 4 bases at V and 5 bases at J, leaving 5 bases unmatched. In nucleotides, the CDR3 is TGTGCCAGCAGCCTTCGAGCGGGGGGTGAGACCCAGTACTTC. Translating it yields CASSLRAGGETQYF.

The chain couples TRBV6-5 to TRBJ1-4, with TRBD1 as a possible D gene (5 bases). The CDR3 has 15 amino acids. With 4 bases removed from V and 3 bases from J, the gap between germline ends came to 12 bases. Germline V gene lookup returns CDR1 MNHEY and CDR2 SVGAGI. CDR3 nucleotide sequence: TGTGCCAGCAGTTTGGCAGGGTTAGCTAATGAAAAACTGTTTTTT. Translation: CASSLAGLANEKLFF.

The gene calls are TRBV3-1 (or the pseudogene TRBV3-2) and TRBJ1-4; D unclear. V lost 5 bases, J lost 11 bases, and 9 bases lay in between. The CDR3 runs to 11 residues. Germline V gives CDR1 LGHDT, CDR2 YNNKEL (reference sequence). In nucleotides, the CDR3 is TGTGCCAGCAGCGAGGGTGCGAAACTGTTTTTT. It encodes CASSEGAKLFF.

The chain couples TRBV28 to TRBJ1-3; D remains unclear. Per the germline V gene, CDR1 is MDHEN and CDR2 is SYDVKM. V was cut by 7 bases and J by 0 bases, with 7 bases left in between. The CDR3 is 13 residues long. Here the CDR3 reads CASTLASGNTIYF. The CDR3 nucleotides are TGTGCCAGCACACTAGCCTCTGGAAACACCATATATTTT.

The rearrangement links TRBV29-1 to TRBJ1-1; 9 nucleotides match TRBD1. Per the germline V gene, CDR1 is SQVTM and CDR2 is ANQGSEA. Trimming at V came to 4 bases and at J to 5 bases, leaving 8 bases not matched to a gene. This CDR3 region has 14 residues. The CDR3 DNA sequence: TGCAGCGTTGGAGGACAGGGGTTGGGAACTGAAGCTTTCTTT. The encoded protein is CSVGGQGLGTEAFF. The variable domain in full, with the rest retrieved from reference TRBV29-1 and TRBJ1-1, is SAVISQKPSRDICQRGTSLTIQCQVDSQVTMMFWYRQQPGQSLTLIATANQGSEATYESGFVIDKFPISRPNLTFSTLTVSNMSPEDSSIYLCSVGGQGLGTEAFFGQGTRLTVV.

The chain is built from TRBV9 and TRBJ1-2; possibly TRBD1 for D (6 bases). This CDR3 region has 15 residues. CDR1 SGDLS and CDR2 YYNGEE come from the germline V gene. Trimming pared 4 bases from V and 2 bases from J, leaving 15 bases between. As DNA, the CDR3 is TGTGCCAGCAGCAAAGACCCAGGGGTGAACTATGGCTACACCTTC. Protein product: CASSKDPGVNYGYTF.

The chain is built from TRBV5-4 and TRBJ2-3; tentatively, D is TRBD2 (5 bases). The ends were cut back, 0 bases at V and 3 bases at J, with 5 bases in the middle. Germline V lookup: CDR1 SGHNT, CDR2 YYREEE (reference sequence). The CDR3 has 13 amino acids. This CDR3 reads CASSLGGTDTQYF. The CDR3 DNA reads as TGTGCCAGCAGCTTGGGCGGGACAGATACGCAGTATTTT. Full variable domain (missing parts from reference TRBV5-4 and TRBJ2-3): ETGVTQSPTHLIKTRGQQVTLRCSSQSGHNTVSWYQQALGQGPQFIFQYYREEENGRGNFPPRFSGLQFPNYSSELNVNALELDDSALYLCASSLGGTDTQYFGPGTRLTVL.

The genes are TRBV6-5 and TRBJ2-5, with TRBD1 as a possible D gene (6 bases). The CDR3 extends over 13 amino acids. Per germline, CDR1 MNHEY and CDR2 SVGAGI. Trimming stripped 5 bases from V and 8 bases from J, with 15 bases between. The CDR3 DNA follows: TGTGCCAGCAGTCCCGGGACACGGATCACCCAGTACTTC. Translated, it gives CASSPGTRITQYF.